This record covers a single TCR beta chain. As yet, its antigen is unknown. The record originates from a study of shared clonotypes between healthy human individuals. Findings of the study overall: Among donors, sharing of clonotypes was expected to be affected by sequencing depth. Approximately 5% was the fraction of naive CD4 clonotypes found shared across four donors.

Produced via immunoSEQ multiplex PCR; TCRdb's table is partial and in-frame only. The table shows millions of clones, with 90% to 95% occurring only once. The clonotype was recovered from a young man in good health. The specimen sequenced was naive CD4+ T cells sorted from blood. The subset is: CD45RA+ positively selected.

Here the CDR3 reads CASSVARNPSPLHF. Here the CDR3 DNA reads TGTGCCAGCAGTGTTGCCAGGAATCCTTCACCCCTCCACTTT. The J gene is TRBJ1-6, the V gene TRBV6-6; D gene uncertain. This CDR3 has 14 residues. Germline lookup yields CDR1 MNHNY and CDR2 SVGAGI (reference sequence). The ends were cut back, 5 bases at V and 9 bases at J, with 14 bases in the middle.